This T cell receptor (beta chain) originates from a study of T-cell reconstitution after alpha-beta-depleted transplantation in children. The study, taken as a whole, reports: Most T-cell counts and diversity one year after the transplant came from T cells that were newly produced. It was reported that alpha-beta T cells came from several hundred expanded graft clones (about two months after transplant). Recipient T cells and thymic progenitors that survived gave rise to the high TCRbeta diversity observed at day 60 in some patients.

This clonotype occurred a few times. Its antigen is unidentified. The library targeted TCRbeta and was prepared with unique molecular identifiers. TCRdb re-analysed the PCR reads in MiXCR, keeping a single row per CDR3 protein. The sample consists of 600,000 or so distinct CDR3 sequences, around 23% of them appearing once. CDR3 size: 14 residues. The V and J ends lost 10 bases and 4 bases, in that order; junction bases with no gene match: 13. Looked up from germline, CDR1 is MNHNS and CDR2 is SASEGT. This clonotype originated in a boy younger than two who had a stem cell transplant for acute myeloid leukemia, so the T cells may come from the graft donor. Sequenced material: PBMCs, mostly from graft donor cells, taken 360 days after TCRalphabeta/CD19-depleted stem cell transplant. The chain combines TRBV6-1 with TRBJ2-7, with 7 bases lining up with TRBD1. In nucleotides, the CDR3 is TGTGCCACCTCCATGGGACAGCACGATTACGAGCAGTACTTC. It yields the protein CATSMGQHDYEQYF.